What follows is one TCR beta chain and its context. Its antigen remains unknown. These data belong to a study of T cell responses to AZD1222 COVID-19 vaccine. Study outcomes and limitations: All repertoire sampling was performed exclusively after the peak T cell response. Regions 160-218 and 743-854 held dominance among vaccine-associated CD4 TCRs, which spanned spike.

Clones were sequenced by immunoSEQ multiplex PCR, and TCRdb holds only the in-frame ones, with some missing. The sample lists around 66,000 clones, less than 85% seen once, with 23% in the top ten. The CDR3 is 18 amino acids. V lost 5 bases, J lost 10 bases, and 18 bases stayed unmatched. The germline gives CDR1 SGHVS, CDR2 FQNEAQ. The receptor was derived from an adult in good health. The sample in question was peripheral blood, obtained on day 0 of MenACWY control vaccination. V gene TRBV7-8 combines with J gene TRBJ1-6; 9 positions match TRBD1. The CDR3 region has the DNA TGTGCCAGCAGCCATACCTCTTGGACAGGGGTTGTAGGATCACCCCTCCACTTT. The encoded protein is CASSHTSWTGVVGSPLHF.